The 6 T cell receptor beta chains presented below share a single source sample, sequenced in a study of T cells in localized non-small cell lung cancer. This table comes from immunoSEQ multiplex PCR, and its TCRdb copy is limited to in-frame clones, with some not included. The sample carries some 66,000 clones, roughly four fifths recorded once. The sample was peripheral blood, taken before any cancer treatment. The source is a female donor over 55 with stage I lung adenocarcinoma.

J is TRBJ1-1 and V is TRBV19, with D perhaps TRBD1 (5 bases). Germline CDR1 LNHDA, CDR2 SQIVND (reference sequence). V shed 7 bases and J shed 1 base, with 13 bases lying between them. The CDR3 spans 14 residues. As DNA, the CDR3 is TGTGCCAGTACCCCGGGGCTCCCGAACACTGAAGCTTTCTTT. Translated: CASTPGLPNTEAFF.

This clone was recorded once. V and J are TRBV5-1 and TRBJ2-1, with TRBD2 matching 9 bases. V lost 4 bases to trimming and J lost 2 bases; unmatched junction nucleotides: 10. The CDR3 covers 17 residues. Germline values: CDR1 SGHRS, CDR2 YFSETQ. This CDR3 reads CASSEPPSGVTYNEQFF. DNA of the CDR3: TGCGCCAGCAGCGAACCACCTAGCGGGGTTACCTACAATGAGCAGTTCTTC.

A few counts support this clone. This chain joins TRBV7-9 and TRBJ2-1; 13 nucleotides line up with TRBD2. V trimming: 7 bases; J trimming: 5 bases; junction bases outside the gene matches: 5. The CDR3 totals 15 residues. CDR1 is SEHNR, CDR2 FQNEAQ, per germline (reference sequence). The CDR3 DNA sequence: TGTGCCAGCACCCCGACTAGCGGGGGGAACAATGAGCAGTTCTTC. This translates into CASTPTSGGNNEQFF. Using reference TRBV7-9 and TRBJ2-1 for the parts outside the CDR3, the full variable domain is DTGVSQNPRHKITKRGQNVTFRCDPISEHNRLYWYRQTLGQGPEFLTYFQNEAQLEKSRLLSDRFSAERPKGSFSTLEIQRTEQGDSAMYLCASTPTSGGNNEQFFGPGTRLTVL.

In this sample, this clone turned up a few times. V usage is TRBV9 and J usage is TRBJ1-4, with D tentatively TRBD1 (5 bases). The CDR3 contains 16 residues. The germline gives CDR1 SGDLS, CDR2 YYNGEE. V was shortened by 4 bases and J by 8 bases, with 21 bases between the two germline ends. The DNA of the CDR3 is TGTGCCAGCAGCTTAGGCCACAGCTGGGCAGGGGAAAAACTGTTTTTT. This encodes CASSLGHSWAGEKLFF.

V gene TRBV11-1 combines with J gene TRBJ2-1, with 10 bases lining up with TRBD1. V trimming: 4 bases; J trimming: 7 bases; junction bases outside the gene matches: 7. Germline assignment: CDR1 SGHAT and CDR2 FQDESV (reference sequence). The CDR3 is 15 residues long. The CDR3: CASSSGQGVLNEQFF. CDR3 nucleotide sequence: TGTGCCAGCAGCTCCGGACAGGGGGTGTTGAATGAGCAGTTCTTC.

The chain has TRBV5-1 and TRBJ2-1; D remains unclear. The length of the CDR3 is 16 residues. Germline CDR1 reads SGHRS; CDR2 reads YFSETQ. The V and J ends lost 0 bases and 0 bases respectively, with 10 bases between them. The CDR3 nucleotides read TGCGCCAGCAGCTTGGCTATCCTTAGCTCCTACAATGAGCAGTTCTTC. As protein: CASSLAILSSYNEQFF.